This is a list of T cell receptor beta chains from one sample in a study of Ad26.COV2.S vaccination and SARS-CoV-2 variants. Repertoires were generated with immunoSEQ multiplex PCR, while TCRdb's copy carries only in-frame clones and drops some. The profile shows 350,000 to 450,000 clones, over 80% of them singletons. Source: peripheral blood, taken in a trial of Ad26.COV2.S vaccine versus placebo. Receptor source: a person between 18 and 59 years old who received the Ad26.COV2.S COVID-19 vaccine or a placebo. Both conserved end residues are part of each CDR3. Fields, in order: J gene, V gene, D gene, clone size, CDR3 protein, CDR3 DNA. D genes are given only for firm matches. Size tells how often a clone was seen (once, few, many) or the class of an expanded clone, and some rows leave it out.

j_gene: TRBJ1-6; v_gene: TRBV19; d_gene: .; abundance: .; CDR3aa: CASSTYRDSPLHF; CDR3nt: TGTGCCAGTAGTACTTACAGGGACTCACCCCTCCACTTT
j_gene: TRBJ1-1; v_gene: TRBV6-6; d_gene: .; abundance: once; CDR3aa: CASSYSGGRNTEAFF; CDR3nt: TGTGCCAGCAGTTACTCGGGGGGAAGGAACACTGAAGCTTTCTTT
j_gene: TRBJ1-6; v_gene: TRBV2; d_gene: .; abundance: .; CDR3aa: CASSRTAYNSPLHF; CDR3nt: TGTGCCAGCAGCCGGACTGCCTATAATTCACCCCTCCACTTT
j_gene: TRBJ1-6; v_gene: TRBV4-1; d_gene: .; abundance: .; CDR3aa: CASSQGVQSSYNSPLHF; CDR3nt: TGCGCCAGCAGCCAAGGGGTTCAATCCTCCTATAATTCACCCCTCCACTTT
j_gene: TRBJ2-6; v_gene: TRBV9; d_gene: TRBD1; abundance: .; CDR3aa: CASSPGGGTSGANVLTF; CDR3nt: TGTGCCAGCAGCCCAGGGGGCGGGACGTCTGGGGCCAACGTCCTGACTTTC
j_gene: TRBJ2-7; v_gene: TRBV19; d_gene: .; abundance: once; CDR3aa: CASSSQPEHRSHEQYF; CDR3nt: TGTGCCAGTAGTAGCCAACCGGAGCACCGAAGCCACGAGCAGTACTTC
j_gene: TRBJ1-4; v_gene: TRBV5-6; d_gene: TRBD1; abundance: .; CDR3aa: CASSRTGATNEKLFF; CDR3nt: TGTGCCAGCAGCCGGACAGGGGCAACTAATGAAAAACTGTTTTTT
j_gene: TRBJ2-2; v_gene: TRBV12-5; d_gene: .; abundance: .; CDR3aa: CASGLVLPGGTGELFF; CDR3nt: TGTGCTAGTGGTTTGGTACTCCCTGGAGGCACCGGGGAGCTGTTTTTT
j_gene: TRBJ1-4; v_gene: TRBV7-2; d_gene: .; abundance: .; CDR3aa: CASSFVPGEDEKLFF; CDR3nt: TGTGCCAGCAGTTTCGTACCAGGGGAGGATGAAAAACTGTTTTTT
j_gene: TRBJ2-5; v_gene: TRBV20-1; d_gene: .; abundance: .; CDR3aa: CSAGTSETQYF; CDR3nt: TGCAGCGCTGGAACCTCGGAGACCCAGTACTTC
j_gene: TRBJ2-5; v_gene: TRBV18; d_gene: .; abundance: .; CDR3aa: CASSLGRGQQETQYF; CDR3nt: TGTGCCAGCTCGCTGGGACGGGGGCAGCAAGAGACCCAGTACTTC
j_gene: TRBJ2-5; v_gene: TRBV30; d_gene: TRBD1; abundance: once; CDR3aa: CAWIGQGARGTQYF; CDR3nt: TGTGCCTGGATCGGACAGGGGGCACGTGGGACCCAGTACTTC
j_gene: TRBJ1-4; v_gene: TRBV28; d_gene: .; abundance: once; CDR3aa: CASSSRSTNEKLFF; CDR3nt: TGTGCCAGCAGTTCAAGGTCAACTAATGAAAAACTGTTTTTT
j_gene: TRBJ1-1; v_gene: TRBV4-3; d_gene: .; abundance: .; CDR3aa: CASSQEASMNTEAFF; CDR3nt: TGCGCCAGCAGCCAAGAGGCGAGCATGAACACTGAAGCTTTCTTT
j_gene: TRBJ2-2; v_gene: TRBV6-5; d_gene: .; abundance: .; CDR3aa: CASSQTRSSGELFF; CDR3nt: TGTGCCAGCAGTCAGACGAGAAGCAGCGGGGAGCTGTTTTTT
j_gene: TRBJ2-3; v_gene: TRBV16; d_gene: .; abundance: once; CDR3aa: CASSQRVGRSSTDTQYF; CDR3nt: TGTGCCAGCAGCCAACGTGTAGGGAGGAGTAGCACAGATACGCAGTATTTT
j_gene: TRBJ1-5; v_gene: TRBV7-9; d_gene: TRBD1; abundance: .; CDR3aa: CASSGGQGNQPQHF; CDR3nt: TGTGCCAGCAGCGGAGGACAGGGGAATCAGCCCCAGCATTTT
j_gene: TRBJ2-2; v_gene: TRBV6-2/TRBV6-3; d_gene: .; abundance: .; CDR3aa: CASSYSHSTVPNTGELFF; CDR3nt: TGTGCCAGCAGTTACTCCCACTCGACAGTCCCGAACACCGGGGAGCTGTTTTTT
j_gene: TRBJ2-7; v_gene: TRBV30; d_gene: TRBD2; abundance: .; CDR3aa: CAWNGGTYEQYF; CDR3nt: TGTGCCTGGAACGGGGGGACCTACGAGCAGTACTTC
j_gene: TRBJ2-7; v_gene: TRBV11-3; d_gene: TRBD1; abundance: few; CDR3aa: CASSAGTGVYEQYF; CDR3nt: TGTGCCAGCAGCGCCGGGACAGGGGTTTACGAGCAGTACTTC
j_gene: TRBJ2-7; v_gene: TRBV7-6; d_gene: .; abundance: .; CDR3aa: CASSLGREYEQYF; CDR3nt: TGTGCCAGCAGCTTAGGGAGGGAATACGAGCAGTACTTC
j_gene: TRBJ1-1; v_gene: TRBV4-3; d_gene: .; abundance: .; CDR3aa: CASSQDLYSLNTEAFF; CDR3nt: TGCGCCAGCAGCCAAGACCTATACAGCCTTAACACTGAAGCTTTCTTT
j_gene: TRBJ1-1; v_gene: TRBV28; d_gene: TRBD1; abundance: .; CDR3aa: CASSLWQGVITEAFF; CDR3nt: TGTGCCAGCAGTTTATGGCAGGGGGTCATCACTGAAGCTTTCTTT
j_gene: TRBJ2-1; v_gene: TRBV7-6; d_gene: .; abundance: .; CDR3aa: CASSLESPLEQFF; CDR3nt: TGTGCCAGCAGCTTAGAATCCCCCCTTGAGCAGTTCTTC